The TCR beta chain under discussion was sequenced for a study of blood T cell repertoires in COVID-19. Study-level background: Specimens from acute and convalescent COVID-19 originated in the United States, Italy and Spain.

This clone was counted a few times. Authors' data handling: It was from reference gene primer amplification that nucleated cell counts were estimated. Here immunoSEQ multiplex PCR was the method, and the copy in TCRdb shows in-frame clones only, minus some. V and J calls and clone size are those listed in that table; D and trimming were worked out from the DNA. Of around 250,000 clones listed, about nine tenths are singletons. There are 15 residues in the CDR3. Trimming at V came to 4 bases and at J to 2 bases, leaving 9 bases not matched to a gene. Per germline, CDR1 SGHRS and CDR2 YFSETQ. Self-reported history from a screening survey and questionnaire set each donor's cohort.

The chain couples TRBV5-1 to TRBJ2-7; TRBD1 matches at 7 bases. This clonotype originated in a man between 18 and 29 years old who had recovered from COVID-19. Sequencing input: PBMCs or T cells enriched from blood (not recorded which). CDR3 in amino acids: CASSLTTQGPYEQYF. The CDR3 DNA reads as TGCGCCAGCAGCCTGACAACACAGGGGCCCTACGAGCAGTACTTC.